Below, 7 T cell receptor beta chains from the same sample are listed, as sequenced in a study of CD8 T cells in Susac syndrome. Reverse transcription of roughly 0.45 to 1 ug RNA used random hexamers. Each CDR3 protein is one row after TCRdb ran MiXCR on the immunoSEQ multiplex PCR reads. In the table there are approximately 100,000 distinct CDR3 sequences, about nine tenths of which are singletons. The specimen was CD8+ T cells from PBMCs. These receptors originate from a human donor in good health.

The CDR3 is CATSDPRDGIGDTQYF. The DNA of the CDR3 is TGTGCCACCAGTGACCCCCGGGACGGGATTGGGGATACGCAGTATTTT. The V and J genes are TRBV24-1 and TRBJ2-3; D is perhaps TRBD1 or TRBD2 (5 bases each). This CDR3 contains 16 residues. V lost 4 bases and J 6 bases, leaving 19 bases between the germline ends. The germline CDR1 and CDR2 sequences are KGHDR and SFDVKD.

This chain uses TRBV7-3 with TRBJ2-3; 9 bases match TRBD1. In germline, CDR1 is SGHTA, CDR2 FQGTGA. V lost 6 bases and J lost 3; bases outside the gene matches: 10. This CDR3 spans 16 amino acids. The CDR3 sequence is CASRQGWDRETDTQYF. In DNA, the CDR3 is TGTGCCAGCAGGCAAGGGTGGGACAGGGAGACAGATACGCAGTATTTT.

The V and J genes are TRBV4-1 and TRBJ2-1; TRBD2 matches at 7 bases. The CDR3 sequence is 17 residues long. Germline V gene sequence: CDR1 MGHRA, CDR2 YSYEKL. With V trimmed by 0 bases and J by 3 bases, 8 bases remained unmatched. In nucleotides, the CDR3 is TGCGCCAGCAGCCAAGATGGGGCTAGCGGAGGCTACAATGAGCAGTTCTTC. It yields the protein CASSQDGASGGYNEQFF.

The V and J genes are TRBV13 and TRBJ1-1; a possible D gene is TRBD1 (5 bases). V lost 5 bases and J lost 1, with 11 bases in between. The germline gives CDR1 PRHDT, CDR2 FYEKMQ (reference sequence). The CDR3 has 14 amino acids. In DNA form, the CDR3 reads TGTGCCAGCAGCCGAGCAGGGAGGAACACTGAAGCTTTCTTT. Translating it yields CASSRAGRNTEAFF.

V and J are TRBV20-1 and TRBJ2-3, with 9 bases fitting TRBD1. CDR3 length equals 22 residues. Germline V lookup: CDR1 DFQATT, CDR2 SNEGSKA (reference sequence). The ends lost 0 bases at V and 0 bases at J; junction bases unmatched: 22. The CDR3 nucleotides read TGCAGTGCTAGAGATTGGAATGTGTGGGACAGGGAACCAATATCTAGCACAGATACGCAGTATTTT. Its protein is CSARDWNVWDREPISSTDTQYF.

CDR3 in DNA: TGTGCCAGCAGCACCACAGGATCAAGCTCCTACAATGAGCAGTTCTTC. This sequence encodes CASSTTGSSSYNEQFF. This chain uses TRBV7-3 with TRBJ2-1, with D possibly TRBD1 on 5 matching bases. The CDR3 consists of 16 residues. Deletions cut 5 bases from V and 0 bases from J, with 14 bases between. Germline lookup yields CDR1 SGHTA and CDR2 FQGTGA.

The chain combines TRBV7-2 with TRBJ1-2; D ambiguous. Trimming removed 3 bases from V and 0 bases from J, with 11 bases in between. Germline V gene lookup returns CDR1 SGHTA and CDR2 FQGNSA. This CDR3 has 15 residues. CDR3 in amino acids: CASSFDLTANYGYTF. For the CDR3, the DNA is TGTGCCAGCAGCTTTGACTTGACGGCTAACTATGGCTACACCTTC.